This is a list of T cell receptor beta chains from one sample in a study of long-term antiretroviral therapy in people with HIV. The method was immunoSEQ multiplex PCR; TCRdb's version includes in-frame clones alone and lacks a portion of them. The table lists about 17,000 clones, 75% to 85% of them singletons. Sequences were derived from unsorted PBMCs, sampled 0.3 years before starting antiretroviral therapy. The receptors derive from a man aged 50 to 59 with HIV. The CDR3 runs from the conserved cysteine through the conserved F or W. D genes are given only for firm matches. Part of the rows lack a size; the others show once, few, many or a class for expanded clones.

size: NA
D: NA
V: TRBV10-3
J: TRBJ2-7
CDR3: CAISGQFYEQYF
DNA: TGTGCCATCAGTGGACAGTTCTACGAGCAGTACTTC

size: NA
D: NA
V: TRBV18
J: TRBJ2-1
CDR3: CASSPEAGQDNEQFF
DNA: TGTGCCAGCTCACCAGAAGCGGGACAGGACAATGAGCAGTTCTTC

size: NA
D: TRBD1
V: TRBV5-1
J: TRBJ2-3
CDR3: CASSLDRAKVDTQYF
DNA: TGCGCCAGCAGCCTGGACAGGGCAAAAGTAGATACGCAGTATTTT

size: NA
D: NA
V: TRBV21-1
J: TRBJ1-5
CDR3: CASSKVKEPQHF
DNA: TGTGCCAGCAGCAAAGTAAAGGAACCCCAGCATTTT

size: NA
D: TRBD2
V: TRBV7-8
J: TRBJ2-1
CDR3: CASSLPHQASGSSDEQFF
DNA: TGTGCCAGCAGCTTACCCCATCAGGCTAGCGGGAGTTCGGATGAGCAGTTCTTC

size: NA
D: NA
V: TRBV10-3
J: TRBJ1-3
CDR3: CAMGGRSGNTIYF
DNA: TGTGCCATGGGAGGGCGATCTGGAAACACCATATATTTT

size: NA
D: TRBD2
V: TRBV10-2
J: TRBJ2-3
CDR3: CASSRTSGGPADTQYF
DNA: TGCGCCAGCAGCAGGACTAGCGGGGGACCGGCAGATACGCAGTATTTT

size: NA
D: TRBD1
V: TRBV9
J: TRBJ1-2
CDR3: CASSVVSGQFGYTF
DNA: TGTGCCAGCAGCGTAGTATCGGGACAGTTTGGCTACACCTTC

size: NA
D: NA
V: TRBV7-8
J: TRBJ2-1
CDR3: CASSLGGLGKYNEQFF
DNA: TGTGCCAGCAGCTTAGGTGGGTTGGGGAAGTACAATGAGCAGTTCTTC

size: NA
D: TRBD1
V: TRBV18
J: TRBJ2-1
CDR3: CASSPFGTGGLNEQFF
DNA: TGTGCCAGCTCACCCTTTGGGACAGGGGGCTTGAATGAGCAGTTCTTC

size: NA
D: NA
V: TRBV5-1
J: TRBJ2-3
CDR3: CASSPTRAEADTQYF
DNA: TGCGCCAGCAGCCCTACTCGAGCGGAGGCAGATACGCAGTATTTT

size: NA
D: NA
V: TRBV7-9
J: TRBJ1-1
CDR3: CASSLSMGRGPNTEAFF
DNA: TGTGCCAGCAGCTTATCGATGGGCCGCGGACCGAACACTGAAGCTTTCTTT

size: NA
D: TRBD2
V: TRBV28
J: TRBJ2-7
CDR3: CASSLGHAGTSSSYEQYF
DNA: TGTGCCAGCAGTTTAGGGCACGCGGGGACTAGCAGTTCCTACGAGCAGTACTTC

size: NA
D: NA
V: TRBV6-1
J: TRBJ2-6
CDR3: CASSEGGSGANVLTF
DNA: TGTGCCAGCAGTGAAGGGGGATCTGGGGCCAACGTCCTGACTTTC

size: NA
D: NA
V: TRBV6-5
J: TRBJ2-7
CDR3: CASSYSWGTSEQYF
DNA: TGTGCCAGCAGTTACTCGTGGGGGACATCCGAGCAGTACTTC

size: NA
D: NA
V: TRBV7-2
J: TRBJ1-5
CDR3: CASSLDETGGYDEPQHF
DNA: TGTGCCAGCAGCTTAGACGAGACCGGGGGGTATGACGAGCCCCAGCATTTT

size: few
D: NA
V: TRBV2
J: TRBJ1-2
CDR3: CASSDLGTAHYGYTF
DNA: TGTGCCAGCAGCGACCTAGGGACCGCTCACTATGGCTACACCTTC

size: NA
D: NA
V: TRBV27
J: TRBJ2-7
CDR3: CASSSASYSYEQYF
DNA: TGTGCCAGCAGCAGCGCGTCCTACTCCTACGAGCAGTACTTC

size: NA
D: TRBD1
V: TRBV7-9
J: TRBJ2-2
CDR3: CASSLTIGDSLNTGELFF
DNA: TGTGCCAGCAGCTTAACTATCGGGGACAGCTTGAACACCGGGGAGCTGTTTTTT

size: NA
D: NA
V: TRBV20-1
J: TRBJ2-4
CDR3: CSAVLDIQYF
DNA: TGCAGTGCCGTGTTGGACATTCAGTACTTC

size: medium-sized
D: NA
V: TRBV5-4
J: TRBJ2-7
CDR3: CASSLVSEYEQYF
DNA: TGTGCCAGCAGCTTGGTCTCGGAGTACGAGCAGTACTTC

size: once
D: NA
V: TRBV19
J: TRBJ2-2
CDR3: CASSIQVGANTGELFF
DNA: TGTGCCAGTAGTATTCAAGTGGGGGCCAACACCGGGGAGCTGTTTTTT

size: NA
D: NA
V: TRBV5-1
J: TRBJ2-7
CDR3: CASSPEGEYEQYF
DNA: TGCGCCAGCAGCCCGGAGGGGGAATACGAGCAGTACTTC

size: NA
D: NA
V: TRBV7-2
J: TRBJ1-3
CDR3: CASSFQGRSGNTIYF
DNA: TGTGCCAGCAGCTTCCAAGGGAGATCAGGAAACACCATATATTTT

size: few
D: NA
V: TRBV11-3
J: TRBJ1-1
CDR3: CASSTTLRDVDTEAFF
DNA: TGTGCCAGCAGCACAACACTCAGGGACGTGGACACTGAAGCTTTCTTT

size: once
D: NA
V: TRBV11-3
J: TRBJ2-1
CDR3: CASSPRTGGNEQFF
DNA: TGTGCCAGCAGCCCTAGGACAGGAGGGAATGAGCAGTTCTTC

size: NA
D: TRBD2
V: TRBV7-8
J: TRBJ2-7
CDR3: CASSLLTSGTYEQYF
DNA: TGTGCCAGCAGCTTGCTGACTAGCGGGACCTACGAGCAGTACTTC

size: NA
D: NA
V: TRBV7-8
J: TRBJ2-7
CDR3: CASSSRGGREQYF
DNA: TGTGCCAGCAGTTCACGTGGGGGGCGCGAGCAGTACTTC

size: NA
D: TRBD2
V: TRBV4-3
J: TRBJ2-3
CDR3: CASRAASGETDTQYF
DNA: TGCGCCAGCAGGGCCGCTAGCGGGGAGACAGATACGCAGTATTTT

size: NA
D: NA
V: TRBV4-3
J: TRBJ1-1
CDR3: CASSRGFSTRTEAFF
DNA: TGCGCCAGCAGCCGAGGCTTCTCCACGAGGACTGAAGCTTTCTTT

size: once
D: NA
V: TRBV28
J: TRBJ2-7
CDR3: CASSPRGRELLYEQYF
DNA: TGTGCCAGCAGCCCTCGGGGGCGGGAGCTCCTCTACGAGCAGTACTTC

size: NA
D: NA
V: TRBV6-5
J: TRBJ1-3
CDR3: CASSPAGSPGDTIYF
DNA: TGTGCCAGCAGTCCCGCCGGAAGTCCTGGGGACACCATATATTTT

size: few
D: NA
V: TRBV15
J: TRBJ2-7
CDR3: CATSRVGDYGTFEGEQYF
DNA: TGTGCCACCAGCAGAGTGGGAGATTACGGGACTTTTGAGGGCGAGCAGTACTTC

size: few
D: TRBD1
V: TRBV9
J: TRBJ1-5
CDR3: CASSIGTAEGQPQHF
DNA: TGTGCCAGCAGCATTGGGACAGCTGAGGGGCAGCCCCAGCATTTT

size: NA
D: NA
V: TRBV6-1
J: TRBJ1-2
CDR3: CASSEAKGSGRGNYGYTF
DNA: TGTGCCAGCAGTGAAGCGAAGGGATCGGGCAGGGGTAACTATGGCTACACCTTC

size: NA
D: NA
V: TRBV4-1
J: TRBJ1-1
CDR3: CASSQDQGRTEAFF
DNA: TGCGCCAGCAGCCAAGATCAGGGACGCACTGAAGCTTTCTTT

size: once
D: NA
V: TRBV5-1
J: TRBJ2-1
CDR3: CASSVGGNEQFF
DNA: TGCGCCAGCAGTGTAGGAGGGAATGAGCAGTTCTTC